This TCR beta chain was identified in a study of CD8 T cells in Susac syndrome. Regarding the study as a whole: The study admitted that it had a relatively small number of individuals in its TCR sequencing and HLA analysis.

With respect to this clonotype: The antigen is unknown.

V shed 6 bases, J shed 6 bases, and the junction held 7 bases outside the gene matches. Germline V gene data show CDR1 as DFQATT and CDR2 as SNEGSKA (reference sequence). CDR3 length equals 13 residues. RNA was extracted with the RNeasy kit, and a quantity of 0.5 to 1 ug was reverse transcribed using random hexamers. Amplification of TCR beta CDR3 across 54 Vbeta and 13 Jbeta was performed with immunoSEQ multiplex PCR. TCRdb independently ran MiXCR on the immunoSEQ multiplex PCR reads; one entry per CDR3 protein. The table lists 230,000 or so distinct CDR3 sequences, 95% of them singletons. Sequencing input: CD4+ T cells from PBMCs. The TCR originated in a human donor with multiple sclerosis. The V and J genes are TRBV20-1 and TRBJ2-7, with 11 bases fitting TRBD1. CDR3 protein: CSAIGQGAGEQYF. For the CDR3, the DNA is TGCAGTGCGATCGGACAGGGGGCAGGCGAGCAGTACTTC.